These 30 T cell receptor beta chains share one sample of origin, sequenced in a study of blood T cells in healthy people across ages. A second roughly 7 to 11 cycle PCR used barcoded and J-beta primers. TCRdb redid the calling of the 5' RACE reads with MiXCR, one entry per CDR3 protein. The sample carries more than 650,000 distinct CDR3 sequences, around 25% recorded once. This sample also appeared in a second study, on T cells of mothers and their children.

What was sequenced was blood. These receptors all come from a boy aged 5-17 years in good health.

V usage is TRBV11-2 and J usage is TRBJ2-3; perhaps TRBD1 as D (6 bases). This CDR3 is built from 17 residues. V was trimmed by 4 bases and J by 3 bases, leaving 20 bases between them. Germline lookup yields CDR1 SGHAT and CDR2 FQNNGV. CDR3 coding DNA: TGTGCCAGCAGCTCCTTGAGAGGGACAAGTAGTACAGATACGCAGTATTTT. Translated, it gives CASSSLRGTSSTDTQYF.

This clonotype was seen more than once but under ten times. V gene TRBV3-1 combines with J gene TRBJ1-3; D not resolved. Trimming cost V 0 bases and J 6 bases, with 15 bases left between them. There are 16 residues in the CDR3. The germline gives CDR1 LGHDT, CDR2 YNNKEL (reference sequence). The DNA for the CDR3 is TGTGCCAGCAGCCAAGAACAGACGAGGCGGGCAAACACCATATATTTT. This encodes CASSQEQTRRANTIYF.

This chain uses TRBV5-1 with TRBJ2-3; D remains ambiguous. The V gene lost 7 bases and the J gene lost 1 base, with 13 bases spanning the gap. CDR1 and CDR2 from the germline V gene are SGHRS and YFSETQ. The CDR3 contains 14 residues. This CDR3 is CASAPRLGTDTQYF. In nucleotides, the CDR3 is TGCGCCAGCGCTCCGAGGTTGGGCACAGATACGCAGTATTTT.

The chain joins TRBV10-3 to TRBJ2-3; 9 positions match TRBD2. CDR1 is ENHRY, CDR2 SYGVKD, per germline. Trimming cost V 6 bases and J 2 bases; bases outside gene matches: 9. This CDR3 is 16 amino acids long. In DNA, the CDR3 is TGTGCCATCAGACGAGTAGCGGGGGCCACCACAGATACGCAGTATTTT. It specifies CAIRRVAGATTDTQYF.

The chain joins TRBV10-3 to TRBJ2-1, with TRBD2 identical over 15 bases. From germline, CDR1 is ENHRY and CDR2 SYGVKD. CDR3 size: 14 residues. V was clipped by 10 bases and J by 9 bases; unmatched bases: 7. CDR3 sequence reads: CATTGLAGGTEQFF. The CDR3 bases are TGTGCCACAACCGGACTAGCGGGGGGGACTGAGCAGTTCTTC.

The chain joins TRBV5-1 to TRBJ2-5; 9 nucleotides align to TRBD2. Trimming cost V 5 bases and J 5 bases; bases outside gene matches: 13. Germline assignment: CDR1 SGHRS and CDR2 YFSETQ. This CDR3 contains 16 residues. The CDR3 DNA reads TGCGCCAGCAGTCCTACGGGGCGGGGGGGCCCCGAGACCCAGTACTTC. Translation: CASSPTGRGGPETQYF.

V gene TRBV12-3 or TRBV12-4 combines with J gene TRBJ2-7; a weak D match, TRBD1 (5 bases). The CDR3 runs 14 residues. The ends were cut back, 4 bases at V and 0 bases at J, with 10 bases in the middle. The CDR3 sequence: CASSYPTASYEQYF. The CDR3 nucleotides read TGTGCCAGCAGTTACCCGACAGCCTCCTACGAGCAGTACTTC.

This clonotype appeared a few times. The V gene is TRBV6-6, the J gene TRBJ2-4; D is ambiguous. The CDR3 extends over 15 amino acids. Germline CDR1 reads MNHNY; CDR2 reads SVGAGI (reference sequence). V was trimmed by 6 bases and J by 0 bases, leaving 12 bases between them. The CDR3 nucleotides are TGTGCCAGCAGGAGTAGTGGGGAAGCCAAAAACATTCAGTACTTC. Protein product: CASRSSGEAKNIQYF.

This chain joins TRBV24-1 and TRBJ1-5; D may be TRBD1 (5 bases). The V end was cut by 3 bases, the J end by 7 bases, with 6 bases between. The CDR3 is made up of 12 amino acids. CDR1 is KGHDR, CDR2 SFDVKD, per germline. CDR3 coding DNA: TGTGCCACCAGTGATGGGGGGCAGCCCCAGCATTTT. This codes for CATSDGGQPQHF.

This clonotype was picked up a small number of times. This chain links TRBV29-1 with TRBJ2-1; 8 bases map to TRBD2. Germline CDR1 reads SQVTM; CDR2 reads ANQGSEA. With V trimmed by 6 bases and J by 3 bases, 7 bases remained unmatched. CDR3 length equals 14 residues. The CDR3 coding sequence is TGCAGCGTCCAACGAGCGGGGGACTACAATGAGCAGTTCTTC. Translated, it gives CSVQRAGDYNEQFF.

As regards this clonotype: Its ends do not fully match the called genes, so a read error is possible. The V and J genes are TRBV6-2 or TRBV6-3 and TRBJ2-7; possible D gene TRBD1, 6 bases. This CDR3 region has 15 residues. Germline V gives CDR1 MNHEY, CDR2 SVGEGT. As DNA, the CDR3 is TGTGCCAGCAGTTACGATGGGGGCCCGGGTAGGAGGCAGCACTTC. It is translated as CASSYDGGPGRRQHF.

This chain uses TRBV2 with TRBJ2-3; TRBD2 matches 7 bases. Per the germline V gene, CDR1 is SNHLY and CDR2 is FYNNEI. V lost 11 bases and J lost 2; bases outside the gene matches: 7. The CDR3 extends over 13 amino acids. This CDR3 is CAGGETYTDTQYF. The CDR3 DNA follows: TGTGCCGGGGGGGAGACCTACACAGATACGCAGTATTTT. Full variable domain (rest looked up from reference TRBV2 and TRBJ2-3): EPEVTQTPSHQVTQMGQEVILRCVPISNHLYFYWYRQILGQKVEFLVSFYNNEISEKSEIFDDQFSVERPDGSNFTLKIRSTKLEDSAMYFCAGGETYTDTQYFGPGTRLTVL.

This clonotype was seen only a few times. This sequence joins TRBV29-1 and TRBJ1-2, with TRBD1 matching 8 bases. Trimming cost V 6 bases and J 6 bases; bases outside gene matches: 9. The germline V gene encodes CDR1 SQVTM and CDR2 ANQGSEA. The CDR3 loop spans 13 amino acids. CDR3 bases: TGCAGCGTAGCCCCCCCGACAGGGGATGGCTACACCTTC. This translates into CSVAPPTGDGYTF.

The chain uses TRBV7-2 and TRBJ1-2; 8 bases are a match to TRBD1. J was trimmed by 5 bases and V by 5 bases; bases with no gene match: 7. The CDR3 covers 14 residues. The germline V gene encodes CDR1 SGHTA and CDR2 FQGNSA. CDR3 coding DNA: TGTGCCAGCAGCCCACGACAGGGGATGTATGGCTACACCTTC. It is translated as CASSPRQGMYGYTF.

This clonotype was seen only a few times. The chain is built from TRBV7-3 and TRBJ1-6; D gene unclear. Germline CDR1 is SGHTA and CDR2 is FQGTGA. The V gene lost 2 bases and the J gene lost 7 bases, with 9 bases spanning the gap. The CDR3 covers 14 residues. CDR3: CASSLGGENSPLHF. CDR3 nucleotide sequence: TGTGCCAGCAGCTTAGGTGGGGAGAATTCACCCCTCCACTTT.

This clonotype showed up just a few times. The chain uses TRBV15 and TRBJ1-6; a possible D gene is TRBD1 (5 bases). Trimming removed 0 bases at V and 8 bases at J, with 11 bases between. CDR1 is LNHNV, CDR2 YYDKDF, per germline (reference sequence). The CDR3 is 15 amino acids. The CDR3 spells CATSRDRGAYSPLHF. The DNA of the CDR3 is TGTGCCACCAGCAGAGATCGCGGGGCTTATTCACCCCTCCACTTT. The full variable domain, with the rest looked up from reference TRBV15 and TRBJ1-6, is DAMVIQNPRYQVTQFGKPVTLSCSQTLNHNVMYWYQQKSSQAPKLLFHYYDKDFNNEADTPDNFQSRRPNTSFCFLDIRSPGLGDTAMYLCATSRDRGAYSPLHFGNGTRLTVT.

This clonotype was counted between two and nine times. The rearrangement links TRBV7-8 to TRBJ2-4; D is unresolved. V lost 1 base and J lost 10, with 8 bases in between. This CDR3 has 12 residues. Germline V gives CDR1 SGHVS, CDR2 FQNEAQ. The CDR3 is CASSLVAGIQYF. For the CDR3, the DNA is TGTGCCAGCAGCTTAGTAGCCGGGATTCAGTACTTC.

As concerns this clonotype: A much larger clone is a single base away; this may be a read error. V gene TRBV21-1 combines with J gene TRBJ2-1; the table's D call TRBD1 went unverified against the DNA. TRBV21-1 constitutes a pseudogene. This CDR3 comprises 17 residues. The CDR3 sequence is CTSSKGDGINSYNEQFF. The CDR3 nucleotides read TGTACCAGCAGCAAAGGGGACGGTATTAACTCCTACAATGAGCAGTTCTTC.

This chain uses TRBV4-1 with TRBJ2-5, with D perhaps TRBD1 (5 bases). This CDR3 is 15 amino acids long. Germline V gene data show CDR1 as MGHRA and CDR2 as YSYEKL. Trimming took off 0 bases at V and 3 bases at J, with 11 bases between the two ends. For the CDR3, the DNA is TGCGCCAGCAGCCAAGATAGAGCCAGGGAAGAGACCCAGTACTTC. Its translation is CASSQDRAREETQYF.

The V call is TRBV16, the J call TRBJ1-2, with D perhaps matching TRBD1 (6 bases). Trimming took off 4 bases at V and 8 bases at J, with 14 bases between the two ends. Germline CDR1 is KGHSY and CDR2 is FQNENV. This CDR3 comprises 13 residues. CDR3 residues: CASSPYGQWGYTF. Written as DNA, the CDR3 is TGTGCCAGCAGCCCTTATGGACAGTGGGGCTACACCTTC.

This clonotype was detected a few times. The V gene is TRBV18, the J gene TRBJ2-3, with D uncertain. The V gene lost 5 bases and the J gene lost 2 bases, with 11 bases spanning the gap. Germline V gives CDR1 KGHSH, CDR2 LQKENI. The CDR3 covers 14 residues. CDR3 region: CASSATSDTDTQYF. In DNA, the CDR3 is TGTGCCAGCTCAGCCACCTCCGACACAGATACGCAGTATTTT. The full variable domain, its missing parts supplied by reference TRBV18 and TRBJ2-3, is NAGVMQNPRHLVRRRGQEARLRCSPMKGHSHVYWYRQLPEEGLKFMVYLQKENIIDESGMPKERFSAEFPKEGPSILRIQQVVRGDSAAYFCASSATSDTDTQYFGPGTRLTVL.

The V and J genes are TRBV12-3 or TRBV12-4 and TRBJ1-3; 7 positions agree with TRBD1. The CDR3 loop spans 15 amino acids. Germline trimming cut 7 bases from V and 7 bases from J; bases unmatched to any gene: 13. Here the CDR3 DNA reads TGTGCCAGCAATAGGTACAGGGGAGAGGGCAACACCATATATTTT. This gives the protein CASNRYRGEGNTIYF.

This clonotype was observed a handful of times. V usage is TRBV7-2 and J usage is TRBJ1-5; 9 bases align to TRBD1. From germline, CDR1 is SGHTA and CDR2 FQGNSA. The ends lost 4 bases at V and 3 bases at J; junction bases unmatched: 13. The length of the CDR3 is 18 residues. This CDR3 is CASSSWRGQGLFNQPQHF. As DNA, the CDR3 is TGTGCCAGCAGCTCTTGGAGGGGACAGGGCCTATTCAATCAGCCCCAGCATTTT.

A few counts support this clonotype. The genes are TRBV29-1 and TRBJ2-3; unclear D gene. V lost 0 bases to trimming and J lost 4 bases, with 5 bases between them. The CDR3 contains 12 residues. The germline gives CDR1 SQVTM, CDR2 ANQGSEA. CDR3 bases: TGCAGCGTTGAAGATAGGGCAGATACGCAGTATTTT. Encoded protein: CSVEDRADTQYF.

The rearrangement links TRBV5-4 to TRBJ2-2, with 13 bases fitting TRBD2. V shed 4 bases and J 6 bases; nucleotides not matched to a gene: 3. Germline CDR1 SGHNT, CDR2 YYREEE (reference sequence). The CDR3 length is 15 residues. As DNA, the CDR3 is TGTGCCAGCAGCCCGGGACTAGCGGGATCCGGGGAGCTGTTTTTT. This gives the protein CASSPGLAGSGELFF.

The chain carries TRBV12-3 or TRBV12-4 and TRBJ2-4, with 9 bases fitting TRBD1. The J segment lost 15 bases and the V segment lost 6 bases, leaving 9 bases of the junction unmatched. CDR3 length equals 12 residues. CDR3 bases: TGTGCCAGCAGAAAAATACAGGGGGCCGTGTACTTC. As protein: CASRKIQGAVYF.

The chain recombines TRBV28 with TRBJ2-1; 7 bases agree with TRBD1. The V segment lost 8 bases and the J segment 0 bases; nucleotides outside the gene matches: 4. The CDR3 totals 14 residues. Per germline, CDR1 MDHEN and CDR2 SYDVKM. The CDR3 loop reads CASGRGFSYNEQFF. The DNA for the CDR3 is TGTGCCAGCGGCAGGGGGTTCTCCTACAATGAGCAGTTCTTC.

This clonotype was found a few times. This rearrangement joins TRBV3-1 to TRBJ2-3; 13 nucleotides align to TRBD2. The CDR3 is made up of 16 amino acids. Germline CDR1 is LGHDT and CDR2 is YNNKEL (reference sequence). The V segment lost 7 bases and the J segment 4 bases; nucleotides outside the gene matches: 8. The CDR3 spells CASTLGTSGVADTQYF. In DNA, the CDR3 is TGTGCCAGCACTCTTGGGACTAGCGGGGTGGCAGATACGCAGTATTTT.

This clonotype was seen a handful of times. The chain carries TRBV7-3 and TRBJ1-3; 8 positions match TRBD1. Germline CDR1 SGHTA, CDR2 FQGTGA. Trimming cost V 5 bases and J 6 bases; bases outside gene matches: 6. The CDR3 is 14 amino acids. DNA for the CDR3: TGTGCCAGCAGCACTACAGGGGGTGAAAACACCATATATTTT. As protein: CASSTTGGENTIYF.

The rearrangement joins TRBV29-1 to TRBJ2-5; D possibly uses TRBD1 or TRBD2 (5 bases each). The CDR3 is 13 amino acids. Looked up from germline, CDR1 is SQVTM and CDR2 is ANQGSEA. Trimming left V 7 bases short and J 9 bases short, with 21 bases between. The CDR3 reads CSAALRDHHPQYF. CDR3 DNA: TGCAGCGCTGCCCTCCGGGACCACCACCCCCAGTACTTC.